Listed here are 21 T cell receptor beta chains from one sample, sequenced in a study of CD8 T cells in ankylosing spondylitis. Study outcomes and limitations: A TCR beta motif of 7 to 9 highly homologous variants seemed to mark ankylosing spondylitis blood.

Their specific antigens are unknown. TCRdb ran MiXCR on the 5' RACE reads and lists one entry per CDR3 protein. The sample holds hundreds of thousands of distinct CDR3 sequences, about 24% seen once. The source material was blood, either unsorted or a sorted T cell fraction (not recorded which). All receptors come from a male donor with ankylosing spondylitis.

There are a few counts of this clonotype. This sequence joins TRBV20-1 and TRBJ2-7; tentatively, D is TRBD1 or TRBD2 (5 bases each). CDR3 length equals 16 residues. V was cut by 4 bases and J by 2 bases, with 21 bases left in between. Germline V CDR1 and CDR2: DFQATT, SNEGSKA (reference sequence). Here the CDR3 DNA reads TGCAGTGCTAAGTCCCACCTAGGGACGGGTGCCTACGAGCAGTACTTC. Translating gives CSAKSHLGTGAYEQYF.

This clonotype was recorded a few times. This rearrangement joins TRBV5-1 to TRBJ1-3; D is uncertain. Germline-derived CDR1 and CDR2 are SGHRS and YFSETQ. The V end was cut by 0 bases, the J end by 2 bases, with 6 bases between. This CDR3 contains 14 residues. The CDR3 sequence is CASSLEGTGNTIYF. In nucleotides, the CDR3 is TGCGCCAGCAGCTTGGAAGGGACTGGAAACACCATATATTTT.

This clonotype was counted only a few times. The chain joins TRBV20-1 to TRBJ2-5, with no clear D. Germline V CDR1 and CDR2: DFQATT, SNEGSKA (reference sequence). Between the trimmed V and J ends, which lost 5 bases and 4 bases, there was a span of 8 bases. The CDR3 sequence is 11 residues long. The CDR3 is CSAVQAETQYF. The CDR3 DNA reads TGCAGTGCTGTGCAGGCAGAGACCCAGTACTTC.

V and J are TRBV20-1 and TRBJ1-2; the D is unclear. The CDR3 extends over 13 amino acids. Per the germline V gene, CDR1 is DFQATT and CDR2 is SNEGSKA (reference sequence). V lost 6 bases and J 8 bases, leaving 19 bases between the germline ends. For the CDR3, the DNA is TGCAGTGCCCCAGGTGGGGTGACACAGGGCTACACCTTC. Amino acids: CSAPGGVTQGYTF.

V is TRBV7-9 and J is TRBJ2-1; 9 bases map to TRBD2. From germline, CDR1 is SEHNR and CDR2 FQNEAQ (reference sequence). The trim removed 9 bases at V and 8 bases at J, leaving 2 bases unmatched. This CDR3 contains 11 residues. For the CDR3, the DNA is TGTGCCAGTAGCGGGAGTGATGAGCAGTTCTTC. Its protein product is CASSGSDEQFF. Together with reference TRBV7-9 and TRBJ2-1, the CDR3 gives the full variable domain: DTGVSQNPRHKITKRGQNVTFRCDPISEHNRLYWYRQTLGQGPEFLTYFQNEAQLEKSRLLSDRFSAERPKGSFSTLEIQRTEQGDSAMYLCASSGSDEQFFGPGTRLTVL.

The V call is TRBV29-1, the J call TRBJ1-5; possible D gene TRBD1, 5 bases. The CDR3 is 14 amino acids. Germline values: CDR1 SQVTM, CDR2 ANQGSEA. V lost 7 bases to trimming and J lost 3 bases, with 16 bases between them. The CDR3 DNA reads TGCAGCGCCCGAATGGGGCAGTCCAATCAGCCCCAGCATTTT. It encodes CSARMGQSNQPQHF. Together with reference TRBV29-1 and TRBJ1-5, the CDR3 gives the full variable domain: SAVISQKPSRDICQRGTSLTIQCQVDSQVTMMFWYRQQPGQSLTLIATANQGSEATYESGFVIDKFPISRPNLTFSTLTVSNMSPEDSSIYLCSARMGQSNQPQHFGDGTRLSIL.

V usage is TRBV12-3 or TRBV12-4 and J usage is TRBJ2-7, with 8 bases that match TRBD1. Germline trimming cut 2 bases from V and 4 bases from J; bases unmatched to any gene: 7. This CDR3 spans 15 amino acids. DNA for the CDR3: TGTGCCAGCAGTTTAAAGGACAGGGTTAGGTACGAGCAGTACTTC. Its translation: CASSLKDRVRYEQYF.

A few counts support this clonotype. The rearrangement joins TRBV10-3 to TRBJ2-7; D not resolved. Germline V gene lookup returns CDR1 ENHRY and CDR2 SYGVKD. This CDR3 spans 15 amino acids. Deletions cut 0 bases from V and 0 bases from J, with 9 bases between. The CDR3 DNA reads TGTGCCATCAGTGAGTCTGGAGTGAGCTCCTACGAGCAGTACTTC. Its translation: CAISESGVSSYEQYF.

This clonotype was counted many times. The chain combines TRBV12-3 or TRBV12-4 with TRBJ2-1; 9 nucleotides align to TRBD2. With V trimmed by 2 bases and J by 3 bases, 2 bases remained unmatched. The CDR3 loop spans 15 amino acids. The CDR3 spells CASSLILAGYNEQFF. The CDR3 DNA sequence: TGTGCCAGCAGTTTAATACTAGCGGGCTACAATGAGCAGTTCTTC.

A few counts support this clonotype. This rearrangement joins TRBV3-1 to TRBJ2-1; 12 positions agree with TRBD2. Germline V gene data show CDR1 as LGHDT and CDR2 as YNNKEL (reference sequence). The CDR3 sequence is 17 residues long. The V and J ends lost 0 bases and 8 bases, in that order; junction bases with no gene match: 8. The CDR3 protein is CASSQDILAGGVDEQFF. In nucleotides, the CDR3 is TGTGCCAGCAGCCAAGATATTCTAGCGGGAGGGGTAGATGAGCAGTTCTTC.

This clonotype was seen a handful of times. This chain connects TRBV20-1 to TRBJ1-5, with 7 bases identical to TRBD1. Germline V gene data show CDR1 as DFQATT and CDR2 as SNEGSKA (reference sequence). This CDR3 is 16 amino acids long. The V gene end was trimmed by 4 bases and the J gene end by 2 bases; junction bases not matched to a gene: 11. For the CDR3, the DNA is TGCAGTGCTACTACAGGGGATCTAGGGGGCAATCAGCCCCAGCATTTT. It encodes CSATTGDLGGNQPQHF.

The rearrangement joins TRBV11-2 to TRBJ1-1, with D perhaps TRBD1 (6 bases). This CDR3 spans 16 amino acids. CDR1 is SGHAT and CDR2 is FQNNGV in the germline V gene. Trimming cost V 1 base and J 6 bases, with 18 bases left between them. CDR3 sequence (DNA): TGTGCCAGCAGCTTAGTGTGGCGGGGGCATAACGCTGAAGCTTTCTTT. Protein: CASSLVWRGHNAEAFF.

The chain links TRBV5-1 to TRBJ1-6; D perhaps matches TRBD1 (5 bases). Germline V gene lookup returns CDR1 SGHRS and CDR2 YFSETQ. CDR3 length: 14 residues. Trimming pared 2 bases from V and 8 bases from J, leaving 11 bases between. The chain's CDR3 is CASSLDSQDSPLHF. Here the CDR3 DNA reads TGCGCCAGCAGCTTAGACAGCCAGGATTCACCCCTCCACTTT.

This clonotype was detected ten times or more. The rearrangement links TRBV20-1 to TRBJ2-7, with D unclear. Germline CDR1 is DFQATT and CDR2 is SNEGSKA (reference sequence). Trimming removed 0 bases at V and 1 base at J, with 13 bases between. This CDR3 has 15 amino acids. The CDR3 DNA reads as TGCAGTGCTAGAGATCAGAATAGAGCTTCCTACGAGCAGTACTTC. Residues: CSARDQNRASYEQYF.

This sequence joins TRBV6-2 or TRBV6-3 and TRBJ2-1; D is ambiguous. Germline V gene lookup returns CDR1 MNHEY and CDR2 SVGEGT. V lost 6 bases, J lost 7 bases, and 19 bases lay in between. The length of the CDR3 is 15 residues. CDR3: CASSQLAKLGNEQFF. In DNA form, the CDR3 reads TGTGCCAGCAGCCAACTGGCGAAGTTGGGTAATGAGCAGTTCTTC.

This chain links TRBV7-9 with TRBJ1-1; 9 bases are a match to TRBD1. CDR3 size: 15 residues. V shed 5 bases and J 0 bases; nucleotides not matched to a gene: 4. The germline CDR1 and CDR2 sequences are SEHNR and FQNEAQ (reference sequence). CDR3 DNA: TGTGCCAGCAGCAACCGACAGGGGGTGAACACTGAAGCTTTCTTT. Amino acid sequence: CASSNRQGVNTEAFF.

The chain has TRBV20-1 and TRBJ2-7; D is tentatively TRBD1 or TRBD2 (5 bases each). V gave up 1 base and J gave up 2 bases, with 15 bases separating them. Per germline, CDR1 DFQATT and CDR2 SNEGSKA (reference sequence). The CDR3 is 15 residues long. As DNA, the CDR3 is TGCAGTGCTAGAGGAGGTGAACGGGACCCCTACGAGCAGTACTTC. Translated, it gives CSARGGERDPYEQYF.

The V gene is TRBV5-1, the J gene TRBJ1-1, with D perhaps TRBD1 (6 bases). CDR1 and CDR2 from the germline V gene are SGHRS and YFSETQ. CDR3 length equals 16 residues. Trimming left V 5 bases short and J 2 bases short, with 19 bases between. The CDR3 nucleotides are TGCGCCAGCAGTCAGTATAGGGGGGCTAGAAACACTGAAGCTTTCTTT. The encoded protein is CASSQYRGARNTEAFF.

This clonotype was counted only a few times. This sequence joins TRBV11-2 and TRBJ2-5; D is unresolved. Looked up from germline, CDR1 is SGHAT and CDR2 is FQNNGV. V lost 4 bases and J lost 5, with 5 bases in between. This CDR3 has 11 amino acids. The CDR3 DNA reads TGTGCCAGCAGCTGGATGGAGACCCAGTACTTC. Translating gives CASSWMETQYF.

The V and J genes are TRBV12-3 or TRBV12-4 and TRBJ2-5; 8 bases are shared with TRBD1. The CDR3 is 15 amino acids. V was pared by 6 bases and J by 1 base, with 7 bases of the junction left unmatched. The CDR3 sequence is CASRPGTGSQETQYF. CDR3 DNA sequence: TGTGCCAGCAGACCCGGGACAGGATCCCAAGAGACCCAGTACTTC.

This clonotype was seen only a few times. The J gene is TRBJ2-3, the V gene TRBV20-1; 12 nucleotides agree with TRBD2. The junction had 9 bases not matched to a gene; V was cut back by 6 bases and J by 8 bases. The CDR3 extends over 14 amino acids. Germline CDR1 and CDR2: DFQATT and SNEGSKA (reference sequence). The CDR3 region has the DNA TGCAGTGCCCGGACTAGCGGGACGTGGGGTACGCAGTATTTT. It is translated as CSARTSGTWGTQYF.